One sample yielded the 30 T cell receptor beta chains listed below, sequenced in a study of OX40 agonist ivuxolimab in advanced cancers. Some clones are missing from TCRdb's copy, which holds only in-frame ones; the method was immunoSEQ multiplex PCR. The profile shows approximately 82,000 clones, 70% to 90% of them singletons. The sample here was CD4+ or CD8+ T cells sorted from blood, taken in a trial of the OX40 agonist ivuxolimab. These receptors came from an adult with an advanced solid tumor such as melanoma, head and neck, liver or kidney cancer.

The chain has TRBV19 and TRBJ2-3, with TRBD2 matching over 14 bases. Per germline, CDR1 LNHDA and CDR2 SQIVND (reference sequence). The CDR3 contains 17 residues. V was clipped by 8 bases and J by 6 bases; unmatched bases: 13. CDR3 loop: CASGTSGRGVVADTQYF. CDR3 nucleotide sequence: TGTGCCAGTGGGACTAGCGGGAGAGGCGTGGTAGCGGATACGCAGTATTTT.

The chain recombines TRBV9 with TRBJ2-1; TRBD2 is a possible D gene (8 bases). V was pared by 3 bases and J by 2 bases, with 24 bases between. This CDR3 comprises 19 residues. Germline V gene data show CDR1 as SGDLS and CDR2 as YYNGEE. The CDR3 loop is CASSDPGTRGPSTYNEQFF. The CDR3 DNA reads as TGTGCCAGCAGCGACCCCGGGACTAGGGGGCCCAGTACCTACAATGAGCAGTTCTTC.

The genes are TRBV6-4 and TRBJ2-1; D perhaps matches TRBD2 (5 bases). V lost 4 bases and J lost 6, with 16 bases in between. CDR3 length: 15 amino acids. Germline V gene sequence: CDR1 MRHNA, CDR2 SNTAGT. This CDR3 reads CASSAFTGGGNEQFF. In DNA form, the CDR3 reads TGTGCCAGCAGTGCCTTTACTGGAGGCGGCAATGAGCAGTTCTTC.

The CDR3 is CASSPPGQKTGELFF. The DNA of the CDR3 is TGTGCCAGCAGTCCTCCGGGACAGAAAACCGGGGAGCTGTTTTTT. The chain carries TRBV28 and TRBJ2-2; 7 bases map to TRBD1. V trimming: 5 bases; J trimming: 5 bases; junction bases outside the gene matches: 8. The CDR3 covers 15 residues. Germline assignment: CDR1 MDHEN and CDR2 SYDVKM.

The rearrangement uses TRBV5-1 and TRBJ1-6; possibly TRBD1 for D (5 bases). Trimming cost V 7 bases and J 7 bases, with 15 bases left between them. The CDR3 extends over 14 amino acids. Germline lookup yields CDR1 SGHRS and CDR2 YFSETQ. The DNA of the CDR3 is TGCGCCAGCGGGGCAGGGCGACTCAATTCACCCCTCCACTTT. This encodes CASGAGRLNSPLHF.

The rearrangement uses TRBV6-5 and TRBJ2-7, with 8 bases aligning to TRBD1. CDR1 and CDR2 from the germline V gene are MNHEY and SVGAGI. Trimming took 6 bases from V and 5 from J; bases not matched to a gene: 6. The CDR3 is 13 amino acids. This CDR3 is CASSRQGKNEQYF. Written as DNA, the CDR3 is TGTGCCAGCAGCCGACAGGGGAAGAACGAGCAGTACTTC.

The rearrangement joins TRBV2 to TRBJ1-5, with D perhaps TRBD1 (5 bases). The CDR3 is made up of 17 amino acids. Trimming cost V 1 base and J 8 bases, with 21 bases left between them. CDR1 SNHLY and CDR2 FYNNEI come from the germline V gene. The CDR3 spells CASSEGYPGRGRKPQHF. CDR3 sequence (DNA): TGTGCCAGCAGTGAAGGATACCCGGGGAGGGGTAGGAAGCCCCAGCATTTT.

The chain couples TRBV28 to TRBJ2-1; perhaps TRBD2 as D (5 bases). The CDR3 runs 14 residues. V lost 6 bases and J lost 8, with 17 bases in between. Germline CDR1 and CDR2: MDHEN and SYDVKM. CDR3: CASRPSGPSYEQFF. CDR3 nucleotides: TGTGCCAGCAGGCCGAGCGGACCGAGCTATGAGCAGTTCTTC.

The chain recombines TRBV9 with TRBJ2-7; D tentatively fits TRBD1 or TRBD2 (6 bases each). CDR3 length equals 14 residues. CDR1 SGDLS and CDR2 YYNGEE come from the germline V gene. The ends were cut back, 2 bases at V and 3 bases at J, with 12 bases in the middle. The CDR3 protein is CASSVGKGGYEQYF. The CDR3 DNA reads TGTGCCAGCAGCGTTGGAAAGGGGGGCTACGAGCAGTACTTC.

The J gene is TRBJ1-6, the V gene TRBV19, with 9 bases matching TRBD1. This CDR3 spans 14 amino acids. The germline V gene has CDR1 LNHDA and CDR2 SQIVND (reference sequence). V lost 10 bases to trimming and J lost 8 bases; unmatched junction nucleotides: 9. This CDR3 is CATGTGTGYSPLHF. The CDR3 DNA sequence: TGTGCCACCGGAACCGGGACAGGGTATTCACCCCTCCACTTT.

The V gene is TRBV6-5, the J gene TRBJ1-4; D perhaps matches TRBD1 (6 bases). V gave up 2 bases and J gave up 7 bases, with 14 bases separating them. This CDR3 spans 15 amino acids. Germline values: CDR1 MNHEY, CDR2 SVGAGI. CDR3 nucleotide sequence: TGTGCCAGCAGTTACCGCCTCAGGGGAGGTGAAAAACTGTTTTTT. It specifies CASSYRLRGGEKLFF.

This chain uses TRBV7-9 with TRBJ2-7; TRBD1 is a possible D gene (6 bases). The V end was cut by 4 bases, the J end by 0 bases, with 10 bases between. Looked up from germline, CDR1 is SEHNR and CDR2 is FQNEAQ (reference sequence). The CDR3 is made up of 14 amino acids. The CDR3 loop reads CASSSQDSSYEQYF. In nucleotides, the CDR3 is TGTGCCAGCAGCTCGCAGGACAGCTCCTACGAGCAGTACTTC.

The CDR3 DNA reads as TGCGCCAGCAGCCCCCGACCCTACGAGCAGTACTTC. The encoded protein is CASSPRPYEQYF. V is TRBV4-1 and J is TRBJ2-7; D is uncertain. CDR3 length equals 12 residues. Looked up from germline, CDR1 is MGHRA and CDR2 is YSYEKL. V dropped 4 bases and J dropped 2 bases, with 6 bases sitting between them.

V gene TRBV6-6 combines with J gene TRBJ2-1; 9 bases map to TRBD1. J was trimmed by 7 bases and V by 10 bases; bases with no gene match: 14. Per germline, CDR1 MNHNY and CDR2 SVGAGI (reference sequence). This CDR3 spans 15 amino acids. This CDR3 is CATNQFGQGINEQFF. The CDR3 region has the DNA TGTGCCACCAATCAATTCGGACAGGGGATTAATGAGCAGTTCTTC.

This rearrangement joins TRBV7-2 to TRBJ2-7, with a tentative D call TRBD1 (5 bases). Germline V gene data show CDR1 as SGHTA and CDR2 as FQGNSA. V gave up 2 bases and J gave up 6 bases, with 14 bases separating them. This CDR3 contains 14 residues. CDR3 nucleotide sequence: TGTGCCAGCAGCTTAAATTGGCAGGGCGGCGAGCAGTACTTC. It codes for CASSLNWQGGEQYF.

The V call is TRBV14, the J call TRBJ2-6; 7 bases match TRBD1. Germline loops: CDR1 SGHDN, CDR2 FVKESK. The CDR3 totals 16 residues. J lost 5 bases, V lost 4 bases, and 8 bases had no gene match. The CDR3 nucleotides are TGTGCCAGCAGCCTCGCCTACAGGGGACGGGCCAACGTCCTGACTTTC. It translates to CASSLAYRGRANVLTF.

Here the CDR3 DNA reads TGTGCCAGTAGTATATGGGATCTTAACATTCAGTACTTC. It encodes CASSIWDLNIQYF. This sequence joins TRBV19 and TRBJ2-4; D is uncertain. The V gene's germline CDR1 is LNHDA and CDR2 SQIVND (reference sequence). The CDR3 spans 13 residues. V was pared by 2 bases and J by 7 bases, with 9 bases between.

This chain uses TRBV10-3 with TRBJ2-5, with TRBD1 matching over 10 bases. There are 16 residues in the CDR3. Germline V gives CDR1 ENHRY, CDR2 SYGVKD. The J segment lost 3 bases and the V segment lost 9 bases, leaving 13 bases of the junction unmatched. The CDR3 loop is CAIRSPGQGTKETQYF. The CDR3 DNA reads TGTGCCATTCGATCTCCGGGACAGGGGACCAAAGAGACCCAGTACTTC.

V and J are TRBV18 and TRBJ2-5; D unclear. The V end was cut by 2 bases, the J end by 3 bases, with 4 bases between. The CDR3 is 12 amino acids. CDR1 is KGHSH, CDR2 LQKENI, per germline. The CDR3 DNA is TGTGCCAGCTCACCATACGAAGAGACCCAGTACTTC. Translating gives CASSPYEETQYF.

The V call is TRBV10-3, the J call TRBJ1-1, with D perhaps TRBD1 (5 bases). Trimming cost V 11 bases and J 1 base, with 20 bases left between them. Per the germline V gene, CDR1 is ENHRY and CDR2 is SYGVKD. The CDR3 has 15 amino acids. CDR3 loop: CASRRDSGGNTEAFF. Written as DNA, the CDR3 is TGTGCCTCTAGGAGGGACTCTGGTGGGAACACTGAAGCTTTCTTT.

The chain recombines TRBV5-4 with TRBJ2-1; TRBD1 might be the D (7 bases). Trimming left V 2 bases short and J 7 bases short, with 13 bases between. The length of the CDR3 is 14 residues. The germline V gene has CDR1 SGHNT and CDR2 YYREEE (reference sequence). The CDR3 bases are TGTGCCAGCAGCTTACGGAGGGGGCGGAATGAGCAGTTCTTC. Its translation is CASSLRRGRNEQFF.

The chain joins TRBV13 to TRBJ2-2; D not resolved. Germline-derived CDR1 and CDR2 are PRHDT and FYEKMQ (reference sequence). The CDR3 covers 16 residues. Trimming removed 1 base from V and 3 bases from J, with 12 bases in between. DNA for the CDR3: TGTGCCAGCAGCTTAGAAGACGGCCGGGACACCGGGGAGCTGTTTTTT. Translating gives CASSLEDGRDTGELFF.

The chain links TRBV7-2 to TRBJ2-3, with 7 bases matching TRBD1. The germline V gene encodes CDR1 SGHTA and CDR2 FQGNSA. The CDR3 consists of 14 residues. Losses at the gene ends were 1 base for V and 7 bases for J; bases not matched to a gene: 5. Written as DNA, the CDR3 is TGTGCCAGCAGCTTAGGGGGACAGTTGCATACGCAGTATTTT. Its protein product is CASSLGGQLHTQYF.

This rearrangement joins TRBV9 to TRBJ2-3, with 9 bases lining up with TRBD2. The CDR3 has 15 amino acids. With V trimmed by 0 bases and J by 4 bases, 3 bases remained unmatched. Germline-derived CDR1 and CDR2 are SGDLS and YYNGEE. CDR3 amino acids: CASSVAGLAADTQYF. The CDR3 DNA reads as TGTGCCAGCAGCGTAGCGGGACTAGCAGCAGATACGCAGTATTTT.

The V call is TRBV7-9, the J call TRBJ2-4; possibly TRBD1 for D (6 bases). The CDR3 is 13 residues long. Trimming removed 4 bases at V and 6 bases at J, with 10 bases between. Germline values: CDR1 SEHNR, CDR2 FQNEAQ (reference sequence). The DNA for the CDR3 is TGTGCCAGCAGCTCGGCGGACAGAAACATTCAGTACTTC. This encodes CASSSADRNIQYF.

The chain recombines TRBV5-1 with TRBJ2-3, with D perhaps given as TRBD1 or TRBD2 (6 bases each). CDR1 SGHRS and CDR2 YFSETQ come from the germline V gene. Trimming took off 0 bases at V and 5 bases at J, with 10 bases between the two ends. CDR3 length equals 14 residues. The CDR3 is CASSLEQGGDTQYF. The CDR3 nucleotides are TGCGCCAGCAGCTTGGAACAGGGAGGAGATACGCAGTATTTT.

The CDR3, as DNA: TGTGCCAGCAGCCCCGGGTCCCACTACGAGCAGTACTTC. This sequence encodes CASSPGSHYEQYF. The chain couples TRBV11-2 to TRBJ2-7; D is unclear. In germline, CDR1 is SGHAT, CDR2 FQNNGV. Trimming took off 5 bases at V and 3 bases at J, with 11 bases between the two ends. The CDR3 is made up of 13 amino acids.

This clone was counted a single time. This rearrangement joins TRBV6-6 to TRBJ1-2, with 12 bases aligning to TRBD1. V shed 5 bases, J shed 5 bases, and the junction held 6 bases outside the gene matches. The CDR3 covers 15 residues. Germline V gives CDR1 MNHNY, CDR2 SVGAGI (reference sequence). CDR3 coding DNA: TGTGCCAGCAGTCGGGACAGGGGGCTTCCATATGGCTACACCTTC. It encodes CASSRDRGLPYGYTF.

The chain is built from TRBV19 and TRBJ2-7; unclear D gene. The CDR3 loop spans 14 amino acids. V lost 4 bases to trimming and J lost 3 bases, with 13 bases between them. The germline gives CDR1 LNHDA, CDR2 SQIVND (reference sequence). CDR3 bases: TGTGCCAGTAGTAGACTTGCCTCCAACTACGAGCAGTACTTC. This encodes CASSRLASNYEQYF.

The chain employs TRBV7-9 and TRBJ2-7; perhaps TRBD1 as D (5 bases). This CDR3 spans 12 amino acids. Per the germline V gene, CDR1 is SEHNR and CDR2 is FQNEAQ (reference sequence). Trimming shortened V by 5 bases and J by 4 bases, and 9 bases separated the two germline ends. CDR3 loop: CASSLQVYEQYF. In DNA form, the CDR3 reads TGTGCCAGCAGCCTACAGGTTTACGAGCAGTACTTC. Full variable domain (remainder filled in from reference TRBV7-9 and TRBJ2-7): DTGVSQNPRHKITKRGQNVTFRCDPISEHNRLYWYRQTLGQGPEFLTYFQNEAQLEKSRLLSDRFSAERPKGSFSTLEIQRTEQGDSAMYLCASSLQVYEQYFGPGTRLTVT.